This entry lists 11 T cell receptor beta chains sequenced from one sample in a study of STAT3 mutations in large granular lymphocyte leukemia. Regarding the study as a whole: Every T-LGLL patient had at least one immunodominant TCRbeta clonotype.

Profiled with immunoSEQ multiplex PCR; TCRdb holds only in-frame clones, not every one. The data contain about 42,000 clones, around 80% of them singletons. The antigens for these receptors are not known. The sequenced sample was PBMCs. All receptors derive from a human donor with T large granular lymphocyte leukemia. Some clones in this sample may be carry-over from other donors' samples.

This chain connects TRBV30 to TRBJ1-1; tentative D call: TRBD1 (5 bases). This CDR3 is built from 14 residues. V dropped 7 bases and J dropped 4 bases, with 19 bases sitting between them. Germline V CDR1 and CDR2: GTSNPN, SVGIG (reference sequence). Written as DNA, the CDR3 is TGTGCCTCCTTCCCGACATGGGGGAGCACTGAAGCTTTCTTT. Translated, it gives CASFPTWGSTEAFF.

The rearrangement links TRBV29-1 to TRBJ2-1, with TRBD2 matching 11 bases. The germline gives CDR1 SQVTM, CDR2 ANQGSEA. The CDR3 totals 14 residues. The J segment lost 8 bases and the V segment lost 4 bases, leaving 7 bases of the junction unmatched. CDR3 sequence reads: CSVAPASGGHEQFF. The CDR3, as DNA: TGCAGCGTTGCCCCGGCTAGCGGGGGGCATGAGCAGTTCTTC.

The sample holds a few counts of this clone. The rearrangement links TRBV9 to TRBJ1-2, with D perhaps matching TRBD1 (6 bases). Trimming took 4 bases from V and 5 from J, leaving 18 bases between them. This CDR3 region has 15 residues. CDR1 is SGDLS, CDR2 YYNGEE, per germline. CDR3 in DNA: TGTGCCAGCAGCCCACTAGAACAGGGAGGGTATGGCTACACCTTC. Residues: CASSPLEQGGYGYTF.

The CDR3 loop reads CASSASALGGKETQYF. In DNA, the CDR3 is TGTGCCAGCAGTGCCTCGGCTCTCGGGGGTAAAGAGACCCAGTACTTC. V and J are TRBV6-4 and TRBJ2-5; tentatively, D is TRBD2 (6 bases). This CDR3 comprises 16 residues. The V and J ends lost 4 bases and 3 bases respectively, with 18 bases between them. The germline CDR1 and CDR2 sequences are MRHNA and SNTAGT.

About this clone itself: Compared with germline, one end of the junction differs, possibly owing to a read error. The chain couples TRBV18 to TRBJ2-1, with 10 nucleotides matching TRBD1. This CDR3 has 12 residues. The germline CDR1 and CDR2 sequences are KGHSH and LQKENI. The CDR3 coding sequence is TGTGCCAGCTCACCACCGGGGACAGGGGAGCTCTTC. This translates into CASSPPGTGELF.

The CDR3: CASSSVRYRDRAIYEQYV. CDR3 coding DNA: TGTGCCAGCAGCTCCGTTAGGTACCGGGACAGGGCTATATACGAGCAGTACGTC. The chain is built from TRBV11-2 and TRBJ2-7, with 9 bases aligning to TRBD1. V shed 4 bases, J shed 4 bases, and the junction held 17 bases outside the gene matches. Germline V gene data show CDR1 as SGHAT and CDR2 as FQNNGV. The CDR3 sequence is 18 residues long.

The chain joins TRBV10-3 to TRBJ2-5; 11 bases align to TRBD2. Germline CDR1 ENHRY, CDR2 SYGVKD. The CDR3 contains 22 residues. Trimming cost V 2 bases and J 4 bases; bases outside gene matches: 24. This chain's CDR3 is CAISETPLTSGGLNGVAETQYF. DNA of the CDR3: TGTGCCATCAGTGAGACGCCCCTTACTAGCGGGGGCCTAAACGGCGTAGCAGAGACCCAGTACTTC.

The chain has TRBV29-1 and TRBJ2-7; D is unclear. In germline, CDR1 is SQVTM, CDR2 ANQGSEA. This CDR3 spans 13 amino acids. Trimming left V 6 bases short and J 2 bases short, with 14 bases between. CDR3 nucleotides: TGCAGCGTCCTGGACGGCATAACCTACGAGCAGTACTTC. Amino acids: CSVLDGITYEQYF.

This chain joins TRBV7-9 and TRBJ1-1, with a weak D call TRBD1 (6 bases). V gave up 5 bases and J gave up 7 bases, with 17 bases separating them. This CDR3 region has 14 residues. Germline V gene data show CDR1 as SEHNR and CDR2 as FQNEAQ (reference sequence). This chain's CDR3 is CASSQQPGHDEAFF. The CDR3 DNA sequence: TGTGCCAGCAGCCAACAGCCGGGACATGATGAAGCTTTCTTT.

The CDR3 loop is CASSFISESADTQYF. In nucleotides, the CDR3 is TGTGCCAGCAGTTTTATTTCCGAATCCGCAGATACGCAGTATTTT. The chain links TRBV28 to TRBJ2-3; D not certain. The V and J ends lost 3 bases and 4 bases respectively, with 14 bases between them. CDR3 length: 15 amino acids. Germline V gene lookup returns CDR1 MDHEN and CDR2 SYDVKM.

This clone was found once. The chain combines TRBV28 with TRBJ2-7; D remains unclear. The ends were cut back, 1 base at V and 0 bases at J, with 7 bases in the middle. The length of the CDR3 is 14 residues. CDR1 is MDHEN and CDR2 is SYDVKM in the germline V gene. CDR3 loop: CASSLFQSSYEQYV. DNA of the CDR3: TGTGCCAGCAGTTTATTTCAGAGCTCCTACGAGCAGTACGTC.